Following are 32 T cell receptor beta chains from one sample sequenced in a study of blood T cell repertoires in COVID-19. Measured with immunoSEQ multiplex PCR; TCRdb has only the in-frame clones, and not every one. The data show about 380,000 clones, 81% seen once. Material: peripheral blood. The receptor source for this set is a human donor with acute or convalescent COVID-19. The donor label of this sample is uncertain.

To note about this clone: Other DNA sequences in the same sample also yield this CDR3. The rearrangement links TRBV5-1 to TRBJ1-5; TRBD1 aligns across 9 bases. This CDR3 comprises 15 residues. Germline V CDR1 and CDR2: SGHRS, YFSETQ. V shed 4 bases and J 5 bases; nucleotides not matched to a gene: 7. Written as DNA, the CDR3 is TGCGCCAGCAGCCCCGGGACAGGGAGGGATCAGCCCCAGCATTTT. Translation gives CASSPGTGRDQPQHF.

This chain connects TRBV6-6 to TRBJ1-4; no definite D call. CDR3 size: 14 residues. V was trimmed by 6 bases and J by 1 base, leaving 9 bases between them. The germline CDR1 and CDR2 sequences are MNHNY and SVGAGI (reference sequence). The CDR3 here is CASSQSGTNEKLFF. The CDR3 DNA sequence: TGTGCCAGCAGCCAGTCGGGAACTAATGAAAAACTGTTTTTT.

In nucleotides, the CDR3 is TGTGCCAGTAGTGCCGCCCGGGGAGCTGGGGCCAACGTCCTGACTTTC. It codes for CASSAARGAGANVLTF. The chain has TRBV19 and TRBJ2-6; possibly TRBD2 for D (5 bases). Germline loops: CDR1 LNHDA, CDR2 SQIVND (reference sequence). The CDR3 has 16 amino acids. V was cut by 5 bases and J by 2 bases, with 13 bases left in between.

V usage is TRBV2 and J usage is TRBJ1-4; 7 bases fit TRBD1. Trimming cost V 4 bases and J 7 bases; bases outside gene matches: 12. The germline gives CDR1 SNHLY, CDR2 FYNNEI. The CDR3 covers 16 residues. In DNA form, the CDR3 reads TGTGCCAGCAGTGGGCCTCCAGGGGGTTCGCGTGAAAAACTGTTTTTT. This gives the protein CASSGPPGGSREKLFF.

This chain uses TRBV6-1 with TRBJ2-5, with D unresolved. The V end lost 3 bases, the J end lost 3 bases, and 5 bases lay between the germline ends. CDR1 and CDR2 (germline): MNHNS, SASEGT. The CDR3 totals 12 residues. The CDR3 loop reads CASSDRKETQYF. CDR3 sequence (DNA): TGTGCCAGCAGTGACAGGAAAGAGACCCAGTACTTC.

The chain combines TRBV9 with TRBJ2-1, with 13 bases fitting TRBD2. Germline lookup yields CDR1 SGDLS and CDR2 YYNGEE. CDR3 size: 16 residues. With V trimmed by 2 bases and J by 7 bases, 6 bases remained unmatched. CDR3 in DNA: TGTGCCAGCAGCGTCCGGACTAGCGGGAGATGGAATGAGCAGTTCTTC. Protein product: CASSVRTSGRWNEQFF.

This chain links TRBV5-6 with TRBJ1-1; D remains unclear. The length of the CDR3 is 12 residues. The V gene lost 3 bases and the J gene lost 5 bases, with 8 bases spanning the gap. In germline, CDR1 is SGHDT, CDR2 YYEEEE. The CDR3 is CASSYEKTEAFF. CDR3 nucleotide sequence: TGTGCCAGCAGCTATGAGAAGACTGAAGCTTTCTTT.

This sequence joins TRBV5-1 and TRBJ2-7; 8 nucleotides agree with TRBD1. Germline V CDR1 and CDR2: SGHRS, YFSETQ. This CDR3 contains 13 residues. The trim removed 4 bases at V and 6 bases at J, leaving 6 bases unmatched. CDR3 sequence reads: CASSRDRIGEQYF. The CDR3 region has the DNA TGCGCCAGCAGCCGGGACAGGATCGGCGAGCAGTACTTC.

The J gene is TRBJ1-2, the V gene TRBV28; TRBD1 is a possible D gene (5 bases). Germline values: CDR1 MDHEN, CDR2 SYDVKM. V was cut by 2 bases and J by 4 bases, with 11 bases left in between. The length of the CDR3 is 14 residues. The DNA of the CDR3 is TGTGCCAGCAGTTTAGGGGGGACGGGCTATGGCTACACCTTC. This codes for CASSLGGTGYGYTF.

The chain is built from TRBV4-1 and TRBJ2-2; maybe TRBD2 (5 bases). This CDR3 has 19 residues. Germline loops: CDR1 MGHRA, CDR2 YSYEKL. Trimming pared 0 bases from V and 2 bases from J, leaving 19 bases between. The CDR3, as DNA: TGCGCCAGCAGCCAAGATCGGCCACCTTTTGGGAGCAACACCGGGGAGCTGTTTTTT. It translates to CASSQDRPPFGSNTGELFF.

The chain is built from TRBV5-1 and TRBJ1-1, with TRBD1 as a possible D gene (6 bases). The CDR3 has 16 amino acids. The V gene lost 1 base and the J gene lost 4 bases, with 17 bases spanning the gap. In germline, CDR1 is SGHRS, CDR2 YFSETQ. In DNA form, the CDR3 reads TGCGCCAGCAGCTTGAGCCCCCTGGGGGCAACCACTGAAGCTTTCTTT. Protein sequence: CASSLSPLGATTEAFF.

J is TRBJ1-1 and V is TRBV6-5, with 7 bases identical to TRBD1. Germline CDR1 MNHEY, CDR2 SVGAGI. This CDR3 spans 14 amino acids. V lost 8 bases and J lost 4; bases outside the gene matches: 10. CDR3 loop: CASPRGDSFTEAFF. The CDR3 DNA reads as TGTGCCAGCCCCAGAGGGGACAGTTTCACTGAAGCTTTCTTT.

V usage is TRBV18 and J usage is TRBJ1-3; 7 bases agree with TRBD1. CDR3 length equals 16 residues. J lost 2 bases, V lost 3 bases, and 7 bases had no gene match. Per the germline V gene, CDR1 is KGHSH and CDR2 is LQKENI. CDR3 in DNA: TGTGCCAGCTCACCCAAACAGGGGTCTACTGGAAACACCATATATTTT. It translates to CASSPKQGSTGNTIYF.

V is TRBV29-1 and J is TRBJ1-2, with 10 positions matching TRBD1. The CDR3 consists of 17 residues. V lost 0 bases and J lost 4; bases outside the gene matches: 11. The germline V gene has CDR1 SQVTM and CDR2 ANQGSEA. The CDR3 loop reads CSVEDPLRTGGTYGYTF. The DNA of the CDR3 is TGCAGCGTTGAAGATCCCCTAAGGACAGGGGGGACCTATGGCTACACCTTC. The full variable domain, rest sourced from reference TRBV29-1 and TRBJ1-2, is SAVISQKPSRDICQRGTSLTIQCQVDSQVTMMFWYRQQPGQSLTLIATANQGSEATYESGFVIDKFPISRPNLTFSTLTVSNMSPEDSSIYLCSVEDPLRTGGTYGYTFGSGTRLTVV.

The chain links TRBV16 to TRBJ2-7; 9 nucleotides align to TRBD2. Losses at the gene ends were 3 bases for V and 0 bases for J; bases not matched to a gene: 6. The CDR3 sequence is 16 residues long. The germline gives CDR1 KGHSY, CDR2 FQNENV. CDR3 residues: CASSHSRLAASYEQYF. The CDR3 bases are TGTGCCAGCAGCCATTCCCGACTAGCGGCCTCCTACGAGCAGTACTTC.

The chain combines TRBV7-9 with TRBJ2-7; the D is unclear. CDR3 length equals 15 residues. V was pared by 4 bases and J by 2 bases, with 15 bases between. The germline V gene encodes CDR1 SEHNR and CDR2 FQNEAQ (reference sequence). CDR3 protein: CASSSRRGAAYEQYF. In DNA, the CDR3 is TGTGCCAGCAGCTCCCGGCGTGGTGCGGCCTACGAGCAGTACTTC.

V is TRBV25-1 and J is TRBJ1-6; D is unclear. Germline V CDR1 and CDR2: MGHDK, SYGVNS. The V end was cut by 4 bases, the J end by 5 bases, with 9 bases between. The CDR3 length is 14 residues. CDR3 sequence (DNA): TGTGCCAGCAGTGGCGTTGTAAATAATTCACCCCTCCACTTT. The encoded protein is CASSGVVNNSPLHF.

V is TRBV5-1 and J is TRBJ1-2; 9 bases line up with TRBD1. Germline lookup yields CDR1 SGHRS and CDR2 YFSETQ. J was trimmed by 4 bases and V by 5 bases; bases with no gene match: 6. This CDR3 region has 14 residues. The CDR3 DNA follows: TGCGCCAGCAGGCCGGGACAGGGAGCCTATGGCTACACCTTC. Protein: CASRPGQGAYGYTF. The variable domain in full, with the rest retrieved from reference TRBV5-1 and TRBJ1-2, is KAGVTQTPRYLIKTRGQQVTLSCSPISGHRSVSWYQQTPGQGLQFLFEYFSETQRNKGNFPGRFSGRQFSNSRSEMNVSTLELGDSALYLCASRPGQGAYGYTFGSGTRLTVV.

The rearrangement uses TRBV28 and TRBJ1-5, with D unresolved. Germline-derived CDR1 and CDR2 are MDHEN and SYDVKM. The CDR3 length is 16 residues. V lost 4 bases and J lost 3, with 16 bases in between. CDR3 amino acids: CASSSHLRGSNQPQHF. CDR3 DNA sequence: TGTGCCAGCAGTTCCCACCTCCGGGGTTCCAATCAGCCCCAGCATTTT.

V usage is TRBV19 and J usage is TRBJ1-1; a weak D match, TRBD1 (5 bases). CDR1 is LNHDA and CDR2 is SQIVND in the germline V gene (reference sequence). This CDR3 comprises 13 residues. The V end was cut by 10 bases, the J end by 1 base, with 13 bases between. CDR3 nucleotide sequence: TGTGCCACCCGACAGCGGGGGAACACTGAAGCTTTCTTT. Translating it yields CATRQRGNTEAFF.

The rearrangement links TRBV7-2 to TRBJ2-7; D not resolved. V was cut by 5 bases and J by 7 bases, with 9 bases left in between. The CDR3 has 11 amino acids. Germline loops: CDR1 SGHTA, CDR2 FQGNSA. CDR3 loop: CASSPQLEQYF. CDR3 in DNA: TGTGCCAGCAGCCCTCAGTTGGAGCAGTACTTC.

V is TRBV18 and J is TRBJ2-6; D is perhaps TRBD1 (5 bases). CDR3 size: 14 residues. The V end lost 3 bases, the J end lost 2 bases, and 5 bases lay between the germline ends. Germline V gives CDR1 KGHSH, CDR2 LQKENI. The CDR3 here is CASSPDTGANVLTF. CDR3 coding DNA: TGTGCCAGCTCACCGGACACTGGGGCCAACGTCCTGACTTTC.

The V gene is TRBV12-3 or TRBV12-4, the J gene TRBJ1-6; D uncertain. There are 13 residues in the CDR3. V lost 5 bases, J lost 5 bases, and 7 bases lay in between. The CDR3 is CASSQNDNSPLHF. CDR3 sequence (DNA): TGTGCCAGCAGTCAGAACGATAATTCACCCCTCCACTTT.

The chain carries TRBV11-1 and TRBJ2-6; a possible D gene is TRBD2 (6 bases). Trimming left V 5 bases short and J 1 base short, with 9 bases between. Germline CDR1 SGHAT, CDR2 FQDESV (reference sequence). This CDR3 comprises 15 residues. The chain's CDR3 is CASSRLVSGANVLTF. CDR3 nucleotides: TGTGCCAGCAGCCGACTAGTTTCTGGGGCCAACGTCCTGACTTTC.

This clone was recorded once. The V gene is TRBV5-8, the J gene TRBJ2-5; 9 bases fit TRBD2. J gave up 6 bases and V 0 bases, and 9 bases lay outside the gene matches. The CDR3 contains 16 residues. Germline V gene sequence: CDR1 SGHTS, CDR2 YDEGEE. The CDR3 nucleotides read TGTGCCAGCAGCTTGGGTGAACTAGCGGGTATACAGACCCAGTACTTC. It specifies CASSLGELAGIQTQYF.

This chain joins TRBV5-5 and TRBJ1-3; 7 bases are a match to TRBD1. Germline V gene lookup returns CDR1 SGHKS and CDR2 YYEKEE (reference sequence). Trimming removed 4 bases from V and 5 bases from J; junction bases left unmatched: 15. The CDR3 has 17 residues. This CDR3 reads CASSPQGLGLGRNTIYF. CDR3 nucleotides: TGTGCCAGCAGCCCACAGGGGCTGGGGCTTGGAAGAAACACCATATATTTT.

This clone has only one observation. DNA for the CDR3: TGTGCCAGCAGCCCACTCGGGGCAGGGGATTCGGGCTCCAATCAGCCCCAGCATTTT. Protein product: CASSPLGAGDSGSNQPQHF. J is TRBJ1-5 and V is TRBV7-8, with D possibly TRBD1 on 6 matching bases. CDR3 length: 19 residues. The V gene lost 5 bases and the J gene lost 3 bases, with 26 bases spanning the gap. The V gene's germline CDR1 is SGHVS and CDR2 FQNEAQ.

This clone was counted at least ten times. V is TRBV7-9 and J is TRBJ2-3; D perhaps matches TRBD2 (5 bases). Germline V gives CDR1 SEHNR, CDR2 FQNEAQ (reference sequence). V lost 2 bases and J lost 4, with 10 bases in between. The CDR3 sequence is 14 residues long. The CDR3 bases are TGTGCCAGCAGCTTATTGTGGGGAGCAGATACGCAGTATTTT. Protein: CASSLLWGADTQYF.

This clone has a handful of counts. The chain employs TRBV7-9 and TRBJ1-1; a weak D match, TRBD1 (6 bases). Trimming stripped 1 base from V and 1 base from J, with 10 bases between. Germline-derived CDR1 and CDR2 are SEHNR and FQNEAQ (reference sequence). The CDR3 extends over 15 amino acids. CDR3 in DNA: TGTGCCAGCAGCTTAGTGGGACATCCGAACACTGAAGCTTTCTTT. The encoded protein is CASSLVGHPNTEAFF. Full variable domain (rest looked up from reference TRBV7-9 and TRBJ1-1): DTGVSQNPRHKITKRGQNVTFRCDPISEHNRLYWYRQTLGQGPEFLTYFQNEAQLEKSRLLSDRFSAERPKGSFSTLEIQRTEQGDSAMYLCASSLVGHPNTEAFFGQGTRLTVV.

The gene calls are TRBV14 and TRBJ2-7; 7 positions agree with TRBD1. CDR1 SGHDN and CDR2 FVKESK come from the germline V gene. V lost 1 base, J lost 0 bases, and 6 bases stayed unmatched. The CDR3 loop spans 16 amino acids. CDR3 amino acids: CASSQGYGTVSYEQYF. Here the CDR3 DNA reads TGTGCCAGCAGCCAAGGGTACGGGACAGTCTCCTACGAGCAGTACTTC.

The V and J genes are TRBV30 and TRBJ2-2, with D uncertain. CDR1 is GTSNPN and CDR2 is SVGIG in the germline V gene (reference sequence). V was trimmed by 0 bases and J by 8 bases, leaving 10 bases between them. The CDR3 spans 13 residues. The CDR3 is CAWSVSPRGELFF. The CDR3 nucleotides are TGTGCCTGGAGTGTCTCCCCGCGAGGGGAGCTGTTTTTT.

This clone was observed once. The J gene is TRBJ2-1, the V gene TRBV5-4; 8 positions agree with TRBD2. Germline values: CDR1 SGHNT, CDR2 YYREEE (reference sequence). Trimming removed 2 bases from V and 5 bases from J; junction bases left unmatched: 6. The CDR3 loop spans 15 amino acids. CDR3 sequence reads: CASSFAGGLNNEQFF. DNA for the CDR3: TGTGCCAGCAGCTTCGCGGGAGGACTTAACAATGAGCAGTTCTTC.